This TCR beta chain was observed in a study of radiotherapy plus CTLA-4 blockade in lung cancer listed by TCRdb under 2018. For the wider study: Objective responses occurred in 18% of enrolled patients, and 30% to 35% achieved disease control.

General conclusions and limits of the study: After treatment with radiotherapy and ipilimumab, TCR clones that originated in tumors expanded in peripheral blood. Increased serum interferon-beta after radiation, together with early dynamic changes in blood T cell clones, were reported to be the strongest predictors of response.

Worth noting for this clone: It lacks a known antigen. Per-base qualities were not stored, and no clone one base away is much larger.

Library prep was done by the immunoSEQ multiplex PCR assay. Not all clones reach the TCRdb copy of this immuneACCESS table, which keeps in-frame sequences only. Checked studies attribute under half of the gap to unresolved V genes and leave the rest unexplained. The sample records 89,000 or so clones, around 83% of which are singletons. Clones ranked in the top ten supply roughly 3.5% of the sample. In this study, focal radiation therapy paired with CTLA-4 blockade (ipilimumab) was tested in patients who had chemo-refractory metastatic non-small-cell lung cancer. Via the germline V gene, CDR1 is SGHVS and CDR2 FNYEAQ. A distance of 19 bases separates the germline ends of V and J, which lose 4 bases and 7 bases respectively. There are 15 amino acids in the CDR3, from cysteine to phenylalanine inclusive. Just CDR3 DNA is preserved here, 45 bases in frame from base 1.

The rearrangement combines TRBV7-6 with TRBJ1-2; no D gene can be assigned with confidence. The sequence was obtained from a human donor with non-small cell lung cancer who had a partial response to radiotherapy plus ipilimumab. The sample here was peripheral blood, taken from a patient treated with radiotherapy plus ipilimumab. In nucleotide form, the sequence is TGTGCCAGCAGCTCTGACGGAGGAAGGGCTAGTGGCTACACCTTC. Translation gives CASSSDGGRASGYTF.